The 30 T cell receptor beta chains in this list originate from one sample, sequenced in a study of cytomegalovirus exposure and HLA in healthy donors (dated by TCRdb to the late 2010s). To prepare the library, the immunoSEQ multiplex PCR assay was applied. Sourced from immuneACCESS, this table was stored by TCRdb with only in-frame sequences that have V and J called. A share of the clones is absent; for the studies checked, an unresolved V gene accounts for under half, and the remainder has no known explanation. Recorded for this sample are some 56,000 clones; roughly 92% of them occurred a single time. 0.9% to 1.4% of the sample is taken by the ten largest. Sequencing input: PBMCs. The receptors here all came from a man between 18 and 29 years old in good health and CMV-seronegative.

The chain's CDR3 is CASSELGTENTIYF. Written as DNA, the CDR3 is TGTGCCAGCAGTGAATTAGGGACAGAAAACACCATATATTTT. The V call is TRBV25-1, the J call TRBJ1-3; TRBD1 agrees at 7 bases. The CDR3 consists of 14 residues. With V trimmed by 1 base and J by 6 bases, 3 bases remained unmatched. Germline CDR1 MGHDK, CDR2 SYGVNS.

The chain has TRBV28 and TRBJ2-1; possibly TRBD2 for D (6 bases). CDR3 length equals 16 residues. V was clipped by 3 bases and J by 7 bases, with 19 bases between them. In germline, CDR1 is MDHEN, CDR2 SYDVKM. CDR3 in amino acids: CASSFERRGALNEQFF. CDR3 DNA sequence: TGTGCCAGCAGTTTTGAGAGGCGGGGAGCACTAAATGAGCAGTTCTTC.

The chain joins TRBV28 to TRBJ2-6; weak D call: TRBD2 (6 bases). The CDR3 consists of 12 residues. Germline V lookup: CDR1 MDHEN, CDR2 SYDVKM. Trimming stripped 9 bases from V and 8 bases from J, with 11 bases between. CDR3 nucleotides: TGTGCCAGTGGAGGGAGAACCAACGTCCTGACTTTC. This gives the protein CASGGRTNVLTF. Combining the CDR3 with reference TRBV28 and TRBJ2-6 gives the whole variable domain DVKVTQSSRYLVKRTGEKVFLECVQDMDHENMFWYRQDPGLGLRLIYFSYDVKMKEKGDIPEGYSVSREKKERFSLILESASTNQTSMYLCASGGRTNVLTFGAGSRLTVL.

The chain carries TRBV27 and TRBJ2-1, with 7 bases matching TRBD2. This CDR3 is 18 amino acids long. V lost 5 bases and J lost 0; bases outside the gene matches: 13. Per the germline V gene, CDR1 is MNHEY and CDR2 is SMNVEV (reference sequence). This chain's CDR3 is CASSLGVMGLSSYNEQFF. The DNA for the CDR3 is TGTGCCAGCAGTCTAGGGGTTATGGGACTAAGCTCCTACAATGAGCAGTTCTTC.

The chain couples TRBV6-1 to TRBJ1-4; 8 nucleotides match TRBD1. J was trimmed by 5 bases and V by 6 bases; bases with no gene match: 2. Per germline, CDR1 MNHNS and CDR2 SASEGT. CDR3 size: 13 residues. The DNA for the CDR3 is TGTGCCAGCAGGGGGGACAGGAATGAAAAACTGTTTTTT. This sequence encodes CASRGDRNEKLFF.

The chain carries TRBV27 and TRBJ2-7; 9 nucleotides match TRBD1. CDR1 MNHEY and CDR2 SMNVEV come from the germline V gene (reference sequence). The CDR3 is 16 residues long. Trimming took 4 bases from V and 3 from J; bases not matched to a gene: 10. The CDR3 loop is CASSSPGTGSYYEQYF. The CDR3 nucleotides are TGTGCCAGCAGTTCGCCCGGGACAGGGTCTTACTACGAGCAGTACTTC.

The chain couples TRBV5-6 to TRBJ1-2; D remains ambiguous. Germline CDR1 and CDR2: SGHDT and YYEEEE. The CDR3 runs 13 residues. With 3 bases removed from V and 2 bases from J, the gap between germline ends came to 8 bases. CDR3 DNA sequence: TGTGCCAGCAGCTCCGGGAGGAACTATGGCTACACCTTC. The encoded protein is CASSSGRNYGYTF.

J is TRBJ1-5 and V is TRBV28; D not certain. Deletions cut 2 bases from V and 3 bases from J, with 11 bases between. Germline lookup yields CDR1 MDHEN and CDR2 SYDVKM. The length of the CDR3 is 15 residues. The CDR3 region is CASSLPRGINQPQHF. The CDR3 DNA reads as TGTGCCAGCAGTTTACCGCGCGGGATCAATCAGCCCCAGCATTTT.

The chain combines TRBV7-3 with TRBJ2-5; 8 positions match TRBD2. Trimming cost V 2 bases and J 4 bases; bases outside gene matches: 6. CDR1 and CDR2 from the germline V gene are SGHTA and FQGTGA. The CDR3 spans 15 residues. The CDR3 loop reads CASSLGGAGGETQYF. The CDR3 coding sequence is TGTGCCAGCAGCTTAGGGGGGGCGGGAGGAGAGACCCAGTACTTC.

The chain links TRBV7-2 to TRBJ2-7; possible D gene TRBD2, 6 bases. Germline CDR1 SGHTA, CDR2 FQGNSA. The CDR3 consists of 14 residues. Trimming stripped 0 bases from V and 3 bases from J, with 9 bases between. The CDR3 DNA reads TGTGCCAGCAGCTTAGCGGCGGGGAGCTACGAGCAGTACTTC. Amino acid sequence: CASSLAAGSYEQYF.

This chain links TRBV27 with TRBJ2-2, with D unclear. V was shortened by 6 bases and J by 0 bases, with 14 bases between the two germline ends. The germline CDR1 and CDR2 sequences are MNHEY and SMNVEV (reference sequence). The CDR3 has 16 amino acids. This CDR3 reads CASRLAPPANTGELFF. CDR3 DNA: TGTGCCAGCAGGCTTGCCCCGCCGGCGAACACCGGGGAGCTGTTTTTT.

The CDR3 reads CASSSGGSNQPQHF. The CDR3 DNA sequence: TGTGCCAGCAGCTCAGGGGGCAGCAATCAGCCCCAGCATTTT. The V and J genes are TRBV7-9 and TRBJ1-5, with 8 bases lining up with TRBD1. CDR3 length: 14 residues. CDR1 and CDR2 (germline): SEHNR, FQNEAQ (reference sequence). Trimming took 4 bases from V and 1 from J; bases not matched to a gene: 0.

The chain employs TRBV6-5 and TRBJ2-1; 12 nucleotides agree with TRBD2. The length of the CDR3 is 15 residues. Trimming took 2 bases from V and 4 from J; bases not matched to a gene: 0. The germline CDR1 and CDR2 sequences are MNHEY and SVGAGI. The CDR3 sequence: CASSYGTSGYNEQFF. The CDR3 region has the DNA TGTGCCAGCAGTTACGGGACTAGCGGGTACAATGAGCAGTTCTTC.

For the CDR3, the DNA is TGTGCCAGCAGTTTAAGTTTGGCAGGGAGGTCTGAAGCTTTCTTT. It yields the protein CASSLSLAGRSEAFF. This chain connects TRBV27 to TRBJ1-1, with a tentative D call TRBD1 (5 bases). Germline CDR1 and CDR2: MNHEY and SMNVEV (reference sequence). This CDR3 is built from 15 residues. The V end lost 2 bases, the J end lost 6 bases, and 16 bases lay between the germline ends.

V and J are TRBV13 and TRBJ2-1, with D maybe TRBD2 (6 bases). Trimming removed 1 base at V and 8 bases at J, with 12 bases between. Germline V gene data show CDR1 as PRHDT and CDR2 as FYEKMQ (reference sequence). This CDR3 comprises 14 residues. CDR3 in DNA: TGTGCCAGCAGCTTAGACCAACTAGCACATGAGCAGTTCTTC. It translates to CASSLDQLAHEQFF.

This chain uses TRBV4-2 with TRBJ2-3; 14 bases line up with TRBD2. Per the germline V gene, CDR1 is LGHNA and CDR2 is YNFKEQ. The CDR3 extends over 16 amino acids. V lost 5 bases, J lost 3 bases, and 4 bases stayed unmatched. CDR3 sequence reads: CASSAGTSGRTDTQYF. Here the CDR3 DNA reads TGTGCCAGCAGCGCCGGGACTAGCGGGAGAACAGATACGCAGTATTTT.

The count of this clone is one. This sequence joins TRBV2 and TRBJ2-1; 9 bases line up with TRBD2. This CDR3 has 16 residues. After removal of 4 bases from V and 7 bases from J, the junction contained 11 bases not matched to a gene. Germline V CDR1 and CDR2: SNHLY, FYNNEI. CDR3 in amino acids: CASSGLGTSSGNEQFF. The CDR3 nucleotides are TGTGCCAGCAGTGGTTTAGGGACTAGCTCGGGGAATGAGCAGTTCTTC.

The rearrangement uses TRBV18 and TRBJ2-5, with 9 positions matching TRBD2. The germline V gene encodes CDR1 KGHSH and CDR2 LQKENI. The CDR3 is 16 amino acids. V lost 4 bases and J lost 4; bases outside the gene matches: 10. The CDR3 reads CASSRFSGSGAETQYF. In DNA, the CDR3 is TGTGCCAGCTCACGTTTTAGCGGGAGTGGGGCAGAGACCCAGTACTTC.

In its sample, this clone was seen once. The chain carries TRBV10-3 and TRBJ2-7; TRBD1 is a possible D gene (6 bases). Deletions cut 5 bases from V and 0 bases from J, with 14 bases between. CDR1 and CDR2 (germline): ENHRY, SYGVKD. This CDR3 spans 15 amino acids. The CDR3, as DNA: TGTGCCATCAGTACTCTCCGGGACATCTCCTACGAGCAGTACTTC. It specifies CAISTLRDISYEQYF.

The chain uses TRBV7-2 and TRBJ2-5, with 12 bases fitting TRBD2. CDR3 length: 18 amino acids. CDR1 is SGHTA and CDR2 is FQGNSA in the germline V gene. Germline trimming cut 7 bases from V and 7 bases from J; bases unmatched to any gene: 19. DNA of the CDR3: TGTGCCAGCACCCTTACAGCCCTAGCGGGAGGGCCCGGGGGGACCCAGTACTTC. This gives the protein CASTLTALAGGPGGTQYF.

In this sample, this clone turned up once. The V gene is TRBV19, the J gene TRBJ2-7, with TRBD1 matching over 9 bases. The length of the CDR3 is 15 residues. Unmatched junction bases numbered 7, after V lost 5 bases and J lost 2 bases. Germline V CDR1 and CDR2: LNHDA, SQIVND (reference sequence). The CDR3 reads CASSLTGTGTYEQYF. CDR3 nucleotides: TGTGCCAGTAGTCTCACCGGGACAGGGACCTACGAGCAGTACTTC.

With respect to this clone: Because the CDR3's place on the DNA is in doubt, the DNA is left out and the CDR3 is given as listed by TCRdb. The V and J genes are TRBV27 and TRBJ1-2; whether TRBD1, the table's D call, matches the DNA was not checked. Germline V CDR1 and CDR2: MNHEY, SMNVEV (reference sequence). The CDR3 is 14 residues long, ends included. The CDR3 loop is CASSSLFGQGALTF.

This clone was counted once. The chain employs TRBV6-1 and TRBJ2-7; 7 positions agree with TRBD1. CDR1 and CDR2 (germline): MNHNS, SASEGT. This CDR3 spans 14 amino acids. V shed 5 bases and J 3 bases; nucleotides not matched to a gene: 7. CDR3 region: CASSRPDRNYEQYF. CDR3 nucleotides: TGTGCCAGCAGTCGACCGGACAGGAACTACGAGCAGTACTTC.

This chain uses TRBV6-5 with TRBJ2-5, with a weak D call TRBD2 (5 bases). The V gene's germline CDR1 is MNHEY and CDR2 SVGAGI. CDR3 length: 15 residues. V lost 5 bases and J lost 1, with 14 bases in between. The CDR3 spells CASSHPAGSQETQYF. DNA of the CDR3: TGTGCCAGCAGTCACCCTGCGGGCTCCCAAGAGACCCAGTACTTC.

CDR3 sequence: CASKTGDYTEAFF. In DNA, the CDR3 is TGTGCCAGCAAGACAGGGGACTACACTGAAGCTTTCTTT. The J gene is TRBJ1-1, the V gene TRBV6-6, with 8 bases fitting TRBD1. The CDR3 length is 13 residues. CDR1 and CDR2 (germline): MNHNY, SVGAGI (reference sequence). Germline trimming cut 7 bases from V and 3 bases from J; bases unmatched to any gene: 4.

In nucleotides, the CDR3 is TGTGCCAGCACCAAAGGACAGGGAGGGGAGCCCCAGCATTTT. Its translation is CASTKGQGGEPQHF. The gene calls are TRBV6-6 and TRBJ1-5; 8 bases are shared with TRBD1. The ends lost 7 bases at V and 8 bases at J; junction bases unmatched: 10. This CDR3 has 14 residues. Per germline, CDR1 MNHNY and CDR2 SVGAGI (reference sequence).

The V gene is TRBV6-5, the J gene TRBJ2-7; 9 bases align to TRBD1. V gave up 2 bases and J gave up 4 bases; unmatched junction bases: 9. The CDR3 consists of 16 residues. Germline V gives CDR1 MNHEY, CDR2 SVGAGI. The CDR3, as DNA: TGTGCCAGCAGTTACACAAGGACAGGGGTGATATACGAGCAGTACTTC. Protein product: CASSYTRTGVIYEQYF.

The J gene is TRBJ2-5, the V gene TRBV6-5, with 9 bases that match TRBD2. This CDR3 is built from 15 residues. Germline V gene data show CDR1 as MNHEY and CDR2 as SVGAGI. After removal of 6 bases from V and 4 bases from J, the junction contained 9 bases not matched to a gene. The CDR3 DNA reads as TGTGCCAGCAGGGCTAGCGGGACCCCCCGAGAGACCCAGTACTTC. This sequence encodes CASRASGTPRETQYF.

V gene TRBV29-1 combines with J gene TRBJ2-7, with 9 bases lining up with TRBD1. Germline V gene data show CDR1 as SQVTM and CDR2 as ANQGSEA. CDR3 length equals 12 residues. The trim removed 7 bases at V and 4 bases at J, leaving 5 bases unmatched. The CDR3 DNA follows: TGCAGCGCCGGGACAGGGACTTACGAGCAGTACTTC. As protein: CSAGTGTYEQYF.

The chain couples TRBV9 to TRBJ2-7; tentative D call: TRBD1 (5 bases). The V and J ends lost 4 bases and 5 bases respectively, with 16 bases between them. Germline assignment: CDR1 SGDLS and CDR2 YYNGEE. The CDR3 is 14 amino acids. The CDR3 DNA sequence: TGTGCCAGCAGCTCCACCCCAGGGCTCGACGAGCAGTACTTC. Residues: CASSSTPGLDEQYF.